The clone carrying this T cell receptor (beta chain) was seen a handful of times. The library tagged each cDNA molecule with unique molecular identifiers. Under the authors' procedure: With a range of about 23,224 to 750,000, the median per sample was 95,638 TCRs. In TCRdb, the RACE reads were re-called with MiXCR into one record per CDR3 protein. Here the V and J calls rest on TCRdb's processing, not on the authors' analysis. The sample includes approximately 59,000 distinct CDR3 sequences, 6% to 7% seen only once; the top ten take 3.4%. Germline V CDR1 and CDR2: LNHDA, SQIVND (reference sequence). The CDR3 contains 12 residues. With 11 bases removed from V and 2 bases from J, the gap between germline ends came to 12 bases. This sample is drawn from a study of human T cells and chemical hapten exposure. Regarding time point: healthy volunteer bleed at 6 weeks. From whole blood left unfractionated, total RNA was extracted.

The rearrangement uses TRBV19 and TRBJ1-2; D is perhaps TRBD1 (5 bases). This receptor was identified in a female donor in good health. Some clones in this sample may be carry-over from other donors' samples. The sample taken for sequencing was whole blood. The CDR3 region is CAAWDGNYGYTF. The CDR3 DNA reads as TGTGCCGCGTGGGACGGAAACTATGGCTACACCTTC.